This T cell receptor (beta chain) was retrieved from a study of T cell repertoires in cytomegalovirus infection. For this clonotype: Its antigen is unidentified.

TCRdb re-analysed the reads in MiXCR, keeping a single row per CDR3 protein. Of around 900,000 distinct CDR3 sequences in the sample, roughly 30% were seen once. The material sequenced was cultured CD8+ T cells from PBMCs, taken from culture after CMV antigen stimulation. The TCR was taken from a human donor in good health (CMV status not recorded). Some clones in this sample may be carry-over from other donors' samples.

CDR3 DNA sequence: TGTGCCAGTCGCTGGAACACTGAAGCTTTCTTT. It codes for CASRWNTEAFF. The V call is TRBV6-6, the J call TRBJ1-1; D remains unclear. V lost 9 bases and J lost 1, with 6 bases in between. Germline assignment: CDR1 MNHNY and CDR2 SVGAGI (reference sequence). This CDR3 has 11 amino acids.